Listed here is a single TCR beta chain. What it binds is unknown. The data were obtained in a study of graft-versus-host responses after intestinal transplantation. Study context: For two to four years after anti-thymocyte globulin induction, all recipients took tacrolimus and steroids. Study-wide findings and caveats: The recipient marrow held GvH clones, and some of them showed up first in ileum or blood. Allografts of one patient group, those with graft-donor T cell macrochimerism, had high graft-versus-host to host-versus-graft clonal ratios.

This CDR3 has 17 amino acids. Trimming at V came to 0 bases and at J to 4 bases, leaving 5 bases not matched to a gene. CDR1 ENHRY and CDR2 SYGVKD come from the germline V gene. Generated by immunoSEQ multiplex PCR, the TCRdb table keeps only in-frame clones and is missing some. The table includes about 110,000 clones, about nine tenths detected once. The chain combines TRBV10-3 with TRBJ2-5; 13 bases line up with TRBD2. The source material was unstimulated CD4+ T cells sorted from spleen or lymph node cells, sampled before transplant. The sequence was collected from a human donor who was the organ donor for an intestinal transplant. The CDR3 DNA reads as TGTGCCATCAGTGAGTCGCTCGGGACTAGCGGGACAGAGACCCAGTACTTC. Translation: CAISESLGTSGTETQYF.